This TCR beta chain was obtained from a study of blood T cell repertoires in COVID-19. At the level of the study: Both acute and convalescent COVID-19 samples were obtained from the United States, Italy and Spain. Sources were T cells, B-cell-depleted T cells, or PBMCs; the material itself was cDNA or gDNA.

The authors' processing: Estimation of nucleated cell counts was performed using reference gene primer amplification. Profiled with immunoSEQ multiplex PCR; TCRdb holds only in-frame clones, not every one. V and J calls and clone size follow that table, whereas D and trimming were derived from the DNA. The data hold around 150,000 clones, with 80% to 90% observed a single time. The count of this clone is one. The CDR3 loop spans 15 amino acids. V was trimmed by 5 bases and J by 4 bases, leaving 14 bases between them. Per germline, CDR1 MDHEN and CDR2 SYDVKM. Sequenced input: peripheral blood. The sequence came from a man in his sixties or seventies with acute or convalescent COVID-19. This chain connects TRBV28 to TRBJ1-4; TRBD1 is a possible D gene (6 bases). The DNA of the CDR3 is TGTGCCAGCAGTGATCACACAGGGTTTAATGAAAAACTGTTTTTT. Protein: CASSDHTGFNEKLFF.